In this sample, the clone carrying this T cell receptor (beta chain) turned up many times. Its antigen is not identified. This entry belongs to a study of identical twins. TCRdb re-derived calls from the 5' RACE reads in MiXCR, one entry per CDR3 protein. The sample includes approximately 690,000 distinct CDR3 sequences, roughly 6% of them seen just once. Healthy Caucasian individuals made up all the donors. The CDR3 totals 13 residues. Germline CDR1 is DFQATT and CDR2 is SNEGSKA (reference sequence). The trim removed 4 bases at V and 6 bases at J, leaving 6 bases unmatched. Overall study findings and caveats: Conclusions leaned on cross-sectional statistical analysis and did not track the same donors over time. Out-of-frame TCR alpha sharing observed in monozygotic twins exceeded model estimates.

This receptor was taken from a man between 18 and 35 years old in good health. Sequencing was done on a sample of naive T cells sorted from blood. The chain uses TRBV20-1 and TRBJ2-5, with 9 bases identical to TRBD1. In DNA form, the CDR3 reads TGCAGTGCTATCGGGGACAGGGTAAAGACCCAGTACTTC. Translating gives CSAIGDRVKTQYF.